This T cell receptor (beta chain) was documented in a study of tissue T cells after allogeneic stem cell transplantation. This sample's time point: mouse harvest day 7 after allogeneic transplant. The graft held 10^6 splenic CD5+ T cells and 10^7 T-cell-depleted bone marrow cells. Clones were read by immunoSEQ multiplex PCR, and TCRdb kept only the in-frame ones, dropping some. Counted here are under 7,000 clones, approximately 50% occurring once; the ten biggest clones make up about 7.2%. Judged by abundance, this clone is medium-sized. All gene names here are mouse names. The read finishes 1 residue shy of the CDR3 end, and the germline J gene is used to complete it. The CDR3 has 14 amino acids. The trim removed 0 bases at V and 7 bases at J, leaving 4 bases unmatched.

Sequences were obtained from gut tissue. This sequence originates from a female BALB/c mouse given C57BL/6 T cells with graft-versus-host disease after an allogeneic hematopoietic cell transplant. The chain uses TRBV21 and TRBJ2-7; TRBD2 matches at 9 bases. TRBV21 is an open reading frame, and its role is uncertain. CDR3 DNA, as far as it was read: TGTGCTAGCAGTCAATCTGGGGGGGCGCGAGAACAGTAC. It encodes CASSQSGGAREQY. The whole CDR3 sequence is CASSQSGGAREQYF.